Below, one T cell receptor (beta chain) is given with its context. This clone was detected a few times. Its antigen specificity is not known. Within one base of it there is no much larger clone, and no base qualities were kept. The cohort consisted of some 730 healthy bone marrow donors. At the time of sampling, every cohort member was nominally healthy, though immune exposures that went unrecorded were likely present. The donor tested CMV seronegative and was one of the 352 seronegative cohort members. A peripheral blood sample was collected from each donor, and TCR beta sequencing was performed on peripheral blood mononuclear cells. The Qiagen DNeasy Blood Extraction Kit was used to extract genomic DNA from the blood cell samples. Trimming removed 5 bases from V and 3 bases from J, leaving 14 bases between the germline ends. The CDR3 numbers 14 residues from cysteine through phenylalanine. Solely the CDR3 DNA is kept, with 42 bases framed from the first base. CDR1 and CDR2, looked up from the germline V gene (reference sequence), are SEHNR and FQNEAQ.

The sample originates from a study of cytomegalovirus exposure and HLA in healthy donors (dated by TCRdb to about 2017). General notes on the study: An earlier analysis of roughly 570 of the donors reported approximately 300 Gb of sequence data and 95 million to 140 million unique TCR beta sequences obtained from around 180 million T cells. The T cell repertoires of several hundred subjects were profiled by immunosequencing and related to cytomegalovirus serostatus. The genetic ancestry cluster associated with self-reported Caucasian donors included about four fifths of the 300 to 450 genotyped donors. In a later genetic analysis, genome-wide SNP genotypes for about three fifths of the roughly 670 donors were used, and that subset was treated as a discovery cohort. In a later analysis, previously published TCR beta repertoires from hundreds of donors were re-analyzed and high-resolution HLA genotyping was added so that TCR occurrence patterns could be studied. Typing coverage varied by locus: about 620-630 donors for A, B, C, DRB1 and DQB1; 500 to 550 for DQA1; more than 600 for DPA1; roughly 450 for DPB1. An earlier analysis of 500 to 750 of the donors applied high-throughput TCR beta sequencing to assess whether each TCR beta V gene segment acted as functional or pseudogenic. Besides the first cohort of around 700 subjects, a separate validation cohort made up of over 100 different subjects was used. In the later analysis, no new phenotypic data were used to find candidate immune exposures; instead, reliance was placed on TCR beta sequences and their occurrence across donors. Every discovery cohort repertoire had been produced on one sequencing platform. Across about 370 genotyped donors of the cohort, an average of approximately 200,000 unique TCR beta nucleotide sequences per donor were sequenced, and roughly 17% of those sequences were non-productive. Donor age, sex, ethnicity and CMV serostatus were compiled alongside the repertoire data. Class I and class II HLA loci were covered by the typing at four-digit resolution. The study combined high-throughput TCR immunosequencing, statistical association of individual TCRs with disease status, and machine learning to predict cytomegalovirus infection status. Approximately 310 gigabases of sequencing data and approximately 85 million unique TCR sequences were included in an early release covering roughly 600 HLA-typed donors. Roughly five DR-DQ haplotypes were handled as single units for association and clustering because linkage in the cohort was strong. The aim of the study was to test whether cataloging public T cell receptors could identify signatures of past pathogen exposure.

Study-level results and caveats: The study listed 150 to 200 TCR beta chains as associated with cytomegalovirus. Correlated functional status among segregating V segments might reflect linkage disequilibrium, but an unknown experimental factor could not be ruled out. Three of the identified cytomegalovirus-associated TCR beta chains were confirmed in vitro to be specific for cytomegalovirus antigens. A further reported finding was that TCR beta sequences accurately predicted the HLA-A and HLA-B alleles for most subjects in the first cohort. According to a later genetic analysis, donors in an Asian-associated ancestry cluster had fewer N-insertions in productive TCRs than the approximately 650-donor mean. V-gene and J-gene trimming of TCR beta chains was associated with a missense DCLRE1C variant in a later genetic analysis, and the association was replicated in an independent cohort. A cluster of highly shared sequence variants was judged likely to represent a technical artifact of the sequencing pipeline. Sequencing depth was assumed to be roughly uniform across donors in the presence/absence analyses, though that assumption may not hold. In a later analysis, HLA-associated TCR beta chains were found to be more clonally expanded and to have lower generation probabilities than equally common non-associated chains. The 87-base-pair reads could not distinguish some IMGT-functional V segments, including TRBV6-2 and TRBV6-3, so those segments were excluded. CMV serostatus was the only immune exposure information available for the cohort. A later analysis found that most CMV-associated TCR beta chains appeared HLA-restricted, with HLA associations seemingly driven largely by CMV exposure. Because counts were too low, roughly 18 rarely observed V segments, including chromosome 9 orphons, were left out of the earlier analysis of approximately 500 of the donors. An earlier analysis of 587 of the donors showed that most TCR beta V segments appeared in productive rearrangements either about 87% or about 30% of the time, which broadly matched IMGT annotations. The cohort was sequenced for TCR beta chains only, and without alpha or paired-chain data the features that could be detected were limited. In a later analysis, the rate of TCR association differed among HLA loci, with DRB1 alleles having the most associated TCRs and HLA-C alleles having the fewest. While some public TCRs were present in many individuals, most TCR sequences turned up only very rarely across donors. The authors suggested that the approach could potentially be generalized to other disease states and immunological phenotypes. The classifier was reported to diagnose cytomegalovirus status with high specificity and sensitivity in both the original and validation cohorts. At a false discovery rate of 0.05, a later analysis linked under 20,000 TCR beta sequences to specific HLA alleles. Assigning TCR associations to individual alleles was difficult when HLA alleles, especially DR and DQ, strongly co-occurred. HLA typing was unavailable for some donors at each locus, so association tests used only the typed subset. A later analysis reported that several top co-occurrence clusters appeared linked to parvovirus B19, influenza, CMV and Epstein-Barr virus.

The library was prepared using the immunoSEQ multiplex PCR assay. For the multiplex PCR, a mixture combining 60 forward primers for TCR Vbeta segments and 13 reverse primers for TCR Jbeta segments was used. A multiplex PCR assay on genomic DNA amplified the CDR3 region of rearranged TCR beta genes. The amplified TCR beta libraries were sequenced on the Illumina HiSeq System as 87-base-pair reads. As for how the authors treated the data: Across the 500 to 700 repertoires, a later analysis counted 60 million to 90 million unique TCR beta chains, around 11 million of which were shared by at least two donors. Raw reads were error-corrected and collapsed into unique sequences with a nearest-neighbor algorithm that merged closely related sequences to remove PCR and sequencing errors. Alignment of CDR3 sequences to IMGT reference sequences was used to assign V, D and J gene segments. For a sequence to be retained, a match of at least six nucleotides was required to both a V gene segment and a J gene segment. A rearrangement was called productive if the CDR3 had no stop codons and remained in frame with V and J, and every other rearrangement was called non-productive. Following IMGT convention, CDR3 was defined as the stretch from the second conserved V-encoded cysteine to the conserved J-encoded phenylalanine. Sequences without an unambiguous match to a single V gene segment were excluded from the earlier analysis of almost 600 of the donors. In an earlier analysis of 587 of the donors, V segments were called functional above 56.7% productive rearrangements and were called segregating when the between-donor standard deviation exceeded 5%. To diagnose cytomegalovirus status from the catalog of TCR beta chain sequences, a statistical classification framework was built. V and J gene assignment, in a later analysis, came from comparing TCR nucleotide sequences with IMGT/GENE-DB human TR gene sequences. Using the TCRdist pipeline, a later analysis assigned CDR3 sequences along with most-parsimonious VDJ recombination scenarios. In a later analysis, each TCR beta chain was defined by its CDR3 amino acid sequence together with its V-gene family, and reads lacking a unique V-gene family were excluded. A later analysis removed 550 to 700 highly shared, low-generation-probability nucleotide sequences to deal with suspected cross-contamination and a sequencing artifact. In a later analysis, a clonal expansion index was calculated for each public chain from normalized within-repertoire ranks of inferred template counts. A later analysis computed generation probabilities with a VDJ recombination model fitted to out-of-frame rearrangements, and checked the results against IGoR. In a later analysis, hypergeometric tests were used to score TCR-TCR, TCR-HLA and TCR-CMV co-occurrence, with a repertoire-size bias correction applied to TCR pairs. False discovery rates were estimated in a later analysis by permuting HLA or CMV assignments 20 times. In a later analysis, co-occurring TCRs were grouped with DBSCAN, and TCRdist sequence similarity was added when clustering was performed within HLA-allele-positive subsets. Co-occurrence clustering excluded repertoires with fewer than 30,000 or more than 120,000 public chains, plus five with anomalous nucleotide sharing. TCRdb provides this immuneACCESS table in a form limited to in-frame rearrangements. Some clones are lacking; in checked studies, under half of them reflect an unresolved V gene, and why the rest are absent is not known. Clone size and the V and J calls come from that table; the DNA yielded D and trimming. Here the sample has 130,000 or so clones; roughly four fifths occur a single time. Approximately 1.9% of the sample rests with the top ten.

The chain employs TRBV7-9 and TRBJ2-7; a tentative D call is TRBD2 (5 bases match). Material: PBMCs. The receptor's source is a woman between 40 and 50 years old in good health and CMV-seronegative. The nucleotide sequence is given as TGTGCCAGCAGCCTCTGGACTGGCCTCTACGAGCAGTACTTC. It specifies CASSLWTGLYEQYF.